This T cell receptor (beta chain) was profiled in a study of tumor and adjacent non-tumor tissue in lung cancer. CDR3 size: 15 residues. Germline CDR1 is MNHEY and CDR2 is SVGEGT. Study-level findings and limits: Patients with more diverse tumor TCRs had worse survival. Compared with tumor, normal lung showed significantly lower TCR diversity. Tumor repertoires had a smaller top 100 clone share than normal lung.

No cell sorting was done before RNA was extracted from the tissue. In its sample, this clonotype was seen once. The target antigen is unknown. Mismatch with germline at one junction end may stem from a read error. Three rounds of nested PCR, following a modified ARM-PCR protocol, produced the TCRbeta library. TCRdb recomputed calls from the multiplex PCR reads with MiXCR, one row per CDR3 protein. This sample has 65,000 to 90,000 distinct CDR3 sequences, with nearly 70% found just once. V is TRBV6-2 or TRBV6-3 and J is TRBJ2-7; 11 nucleotides line up with TRBD2. The sequenced material came from lung tumor tissue. This sequence originates from a woman aged 70 to 79 with non-small cell lung cancer. The CDR3: CGSGYDGTSGDEQYF. CDR3 coding DNA: TGTGGCAGCGGTTACGATGGGACTAGCGGAGACGAGCAGTACTTC.